This T cell receptor beta chain was obtained from a study of blood T cell repertoires in COVID-19. Looking at the study overall: Samples representing acute and convalescent COVID-19 were sourced from the United States, Italy and Spain.

Those enrolled, adults aged 18 to 89 years, came from roughly 23 US areas. Clinical history reported by participants formed the basis on which cohorts were assigned. Two negative PCRs, clearance, or symptom resolution were required of recovered Cohort 3 donors. Measured with immunoSEQ multiplex PCR; TCRdb has only the in-frame clones, and not every one. The table has some 270,000 clones, around nine tenths seen once. Germline CDR1 reads SGDLS; CDR2 reads YYNGEE. This CDR3 region has 15 residues. V trimming: 0 bases; J trimming: 7 bases; junction bases outside the gene matches: 7. Sequencing used PBMCs or T cells enriched from blood (not recorded which). J is TRBJ2-3 and V is TRBV9, with 8 positions matching TRBD2. This clonotype originated in a woman aged 40-49 years who had recovered from COVID-19. The DNA of the CDR3 is TGTGCCAGCAGCGTAGCCGGGACTAGGGGGTATACGCAGTATTTT. Its protein is CASSVAGTRGYTQYF.